This T cell receptor (delta chain) was documented in a study of gamma delta lymphoproliferative disorders and STAT genes. Study as a whole: For the delta chain, EuroClonality-NGS standard procedure was applied.

PBMCs from patients and controls supplied the genomic DNA for sequencing. No sample was taken during therapy; all were off or pre-therapy. In germline, CDR1 is GEAIGNYY, CDR2 EKD. This CDR3 is built from 16 residues. The V and J ends lost 2 bases and 0 bases, in that order; junction bases with no gene match: 6. TCRdb re-called the multiplex PCR reads using CATT. The sample shows about 670 delta-chain clones, about 3% of them seen only once. The receptor was isolated from a human donor with gamma-delta T-cell large granular lymphocyte leukemia. This rearrangement joins TRDV2 to TRDJ1, with 9 bases identical to TRDD3. Sequences were obtained from blood. The CDR3 region is CACDKLGDRYTDKLIF. CDR3 nucleotide sequence: TGTGCCTGTGACAAACTGGGGGACAGGTACACCGATAAACTCATCTTT.